This T cell receptor beta chain was recovered during a study of blood T cell repertoires in COVID-19. Whole-study context: COVID-19 samples collected from the United States, Italy and Spain covered acute and convalescent phases. PBMCs, B-cell-depleted T cells, or T cells provided the cDNA or gDNA that made up the material.

Trimming removed 6 bases at V and 1 base at J, with 9 bases between. The germline gives CDR1 GTSNPN, CDR2 SVGIG (reference sequence). The length of the CDR3 is 12 residues. How the authors handled the data: Reference gene primer amplification in the assay estimated nucleated cell counts. TCRdb keeps only in-frame clones here, not all; method: immunoSEQ multiplex PCR. That table is the source of V, J and clone size, and D and trimming were worked out from the DNA. Of 110,000 or so clones detected, approximately 90% appear once; the ten largest clones hold 4.6%. Sequencing was carried out using peripheral blood. This chain links TRBV30 with TRBJ1-1; a possible D gene is TRBD1 (5 bases). The TCR originated in a woman aged 50 to 60 with acute or convalescent COVID-19. The chain's CDR3 is CACYTGNTEAFF. CDR3 nucleotides: TGTGCCTGTTATACAGGGAACACTGAAGCTTTCTTT.